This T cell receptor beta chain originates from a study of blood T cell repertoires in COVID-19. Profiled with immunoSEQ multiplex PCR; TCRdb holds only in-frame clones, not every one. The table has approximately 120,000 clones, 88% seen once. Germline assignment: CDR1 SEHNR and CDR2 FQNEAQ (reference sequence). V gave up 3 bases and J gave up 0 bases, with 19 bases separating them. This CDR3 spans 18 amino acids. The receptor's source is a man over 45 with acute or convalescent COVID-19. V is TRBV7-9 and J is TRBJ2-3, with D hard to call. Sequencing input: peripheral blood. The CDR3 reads CASSLDLVVGESTDTQYF. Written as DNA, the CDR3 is TGTGCCAGCAGCTTGGATCTCGTAGTGGGCGAGAGCACAGATACGCAGTATTTT.